The 14 T cell receptor beta chains presented below share a single source sample, sequenced in a study of vaccination and CD4 T cells after COVID-19 (dated by TCRdb to between 2020 and 2023). What these receptors recognize is not known. Per the publication, the treatment or condition label means: roughly 11-day PBMC culture with coronavirus spike peptide pools or control peptides (ViraFEST assay). The library was made by PCR. Instrument used: Illumina iSeq 100. DNA from cultured CD4+ T cells was subjected to TCR sequencing with the Oncomine TCR Beta short-read assay at the Johns Hopkins FTIC core. The public reads were run again by TCRdb, first through fastp at Q25 and then through MiXCR, and only productive beta chains were kept. Rows are unified per CDR3 protein, each entry keeping the most common DNA and genes. The sample records roughly 11,000 distinct CDR3 sequences, approximately 40% of which are singletons. 25% to 30% of the sample is taken by the ten largest.

Sequenced input: CD4+ T cells from blood, cultured in vitro. The receptors originated from a human donor who had recovered from COVID-19.

This sequence joins TRBV6-5 and TRBJ2-3, with D tentatively TRBD2 (5 bases). The CDR3 has 14 amino acids. V was shortened by 2 bases and J by 2 bases, with 8 bases between the two germline ends. The germline V gene has CDR1 MNHEY and CDR2 SVGAGI. In DNA form, the CDR3 reads TGTGCCAGCAGTTACCCCGGGGACACAGATACGCAGTATTTT. Its translation is CASSYPGDTDTQYF.

This clonotype is medium-sized (0.01 to 0.1%) by share. The V and J genes are TRBV2 and TRBJ2-2, with TRBD2 matching over 9 bases. The CDR3 is 16 residues long. Germline assignment: CDR1 SNHLY and CDR2 FYNNEI. With V trimmed by 6 bases and J by 5 bases, 10 bases remained unmatched. The CDR3 loop is CASSPSATSGTGELFF. For the CDR3, the DNA is TGTGCCAGCAGCCCCTCGGCCACTAGCGGGACCGGGGAGCTGTTTTTT.

V and J are TRBV6-5 and TRBJ2-7, with a tentative D call TRBD1 (6 bases). With 0 bases removed from V and 2 bases from J, the gap between germline ends came to 11 bases. The CDR3 is made up of 15 amino acids. CDR1 is MNHEY, CDR2 SVGAGI, per germline. Here the CDR3 reads CASSYSGQGTYEQYF. The CDR3 coding sequence is TGTGCCAGCAGTTACTCGGGTCAGGGGACCTACGAGCAGTACTTC.

The V and J genes are TRBV28 and TRBJ2-7; TRBD1 matches 9 bases. V gave up 3 bases and J gave up 3 bases; unmatched junction bases: 9. Germline V lookup: CDR1 MDHEN, CDR2 SYDVKM. CDR3 length equals 16 residues. CDR3 region: CASSFGTGTYSYEQYF. The CDR3 DNA reads as TGTGCCAGCAGTTTCGGGACAGGGACGTATAGCTACGAGCAGTACTTC. The full variable domain, with the rest looked up from reference TRBV28 and TRBJ2-7, is DVKVTQSSRYLVKRTGEKVFLECVQDMDHENMFWYRQDPGLGLRLIYFSYDVKMKEKGDIPEGYSVSREKKERFSLILESASTNQTSMYLCASSFGTGTYSYEQYFGPGTRLTVT.

The J gene is TRBJ1-4, the V gene TRBV20-1; the D is unclear. Germline V gene data show CDR1 as DFQATT and CDR2 as SNEGSKA (reference sequence). This CDR3 comprises 16 residues. V was trimmed by 0 bases and J by 0 bases, leaving 11 bases between them. Here the CDR3 DNA reads TGCAGTGCTAGAGATAGTTTCGGGGCAACTAATGAAAAACTGTTTTTT. As protein: CSARDSFGATNEKLFF.

The V and J genes are TRBV5-5 and TRBJ1-2; 7 nucleotides agree with TRBD1. Germline V gene sequence: CDR1 SGHKS, CDR2 YYEKEE (reference sequence). V lost 5 bases to trimming and J lost 2 bases; unmatched junction nucleotides: 6. CDR3 size: 14 residues. CDR3 sequence (DNA): TGTGCCAGCAGAGAGGGACAGCCAAACTATGGCTACACCTTC. It specifies CASREGQPNYGYTF.

V and J are TRBV7-2 and TRBJ2-6, with D hard to call. The CDR3 sequence is 16 residues long. Trimming removed 2 bases at V and 0 bases at J, with 8 bases between. The germline V gene has CDR1 SGHTA and CDR2 FQGNSA. The CDR3 here is CASSLIWNSGANVLTF. The DNA for the CDR3 is TGTGCCAGCAGCTTAATCTGGAACTCTGGGGCCAACGTCCTGACTTTC.

J is TRBJ1-6 and V is TRBV6-5; possibly TRBD1 for D (5 bases). V shed 0 bases and J shed 10 bases, with 22 bases lying between them. CDR1 MNHEY and CDR2 SVGAGI come from the germline V gene. This CDR3 is built from 18 residues. DNA for the CDR3: TGTGCCAGCAGTTACTCGTCGATCGGCCTAATTGGGGGGTCACCCCTCCACTTT. It codes for CASSYSSIGLIGGSPLHF.

The chain uses TRBV18 and TRBJ1-1; TRBD1 matches at 7 bases. This CDR3 is built from 14 residues. Germline lookup yields CDR1 KGHSH and CDR2 LQKENI. Trimming removed 2 bases from V and 4 bases from J; junction bases left unmatched: 4. CDR3: CASSPDRVTTEAFF. The CDR3 nucleotides are TGTGCCAGCTCACCAGACAGGGTGACCACTGAAGCTTTCTTT.

This clonotype was detected once. V is TRBV2 and J is TRBJ2-7; D might be TRBD2 (5 bases). Germline V gene data show CDR1 as SNHLY and CDR2 as FYNNEI. Between the trimmed V and J ends, which lost 4 bases and 6 bases, there was a span of 16 bases. The CDR3 runs 14 residues. In DNA, the CDR3 is TGTGCCAGCAGTGCGACCACTAGAAGTTTCGAGCAGTACTTC. Protein: CASSATTRSFEQYF.

The chain carries TRBV6-5 and TRBJ2-3; D is undetermined. V dropped 2 bases and J dropped 4 bases, with 10 bases sitting between them. The germline gives CDR1 MNHEY, CDR2 SVGAGI. This CDR3 has 14 residues. The CDR3 loop is CASSYGYPPDTQYF. CDR3 DNA sequence: TGTGCCAGCAGTTACGGTTACCCCCCAGATACGCAGTATTTT.

The sample holds a few counts of this clonotype. In DNA, the CDR3 is TGTGCCAGCAGCTACAGGGCTCTAGGGGGAGAGACCCAGTACTTC. Translating it yields CASSYRALGGETQYF. V gene TRBV11-3 combines with J gene TRBJ2-5; tentative D call: TRBD1 (6 bases). Germline V gene lookup returns CDR1 SGHNT and CDR2 YENEEA. The CDR3 runs 15 residues. Trimming took 4 bases from V and 4 from J, leaving 16 bases between them.

This clonotype occurred a few times. J is TRBJ1-1 and V is TRBV10-1; 7 positions agree with TRBD1. The J segment lost 1 base and the V segment lost 4 bases, leaving 6 bases of the junction unmatched. The CDR3 loop spans 15 amino acids. The germline V gene encodes CDR1 WNHNN and CDR2 SYGVQD (reference sequence). The DNA of the CDR3 is TGCGCCAGCAGTGGCACAGGGGTTGCGAACACTGAAGCTTTCTTT. Residues: CASSGTGVANTEAFF.

The rearrangement links TRBV28 to TRBJ2-2, with 7 bases aligning to TRBD1. Germline V CDR1 and CDR2: MDHEN, SYDVKM. The CDR3 runs to 14 residues. V lost 11 bases and J lost 5; bases outside the gene matches: 11. The CDR3 is CASGTASGTGELFF. The CDR3 nucleotides read TGTGCCTCAGGGACAGCCTCAGGGACCGGGGAGCTGTTTTTT. The entire variable domain, with the rest obtained from reference TRBV28 and TRBJ2-2, is as follows: DVKVTQSSRYLVKRTGEKVFLECVQDMDHENMFWYRQDPGLGLRLIYFSYDVKMKEKGDIPEGYSVSREKKERFSLILESASTNQTSMYLCASGTASGTGELFFGEGSRLTVL.